Given below is one TCR beta chain in context. The clone's antigen remains unknown. Qualities for individual bases were not recorded, and no much larger clone is one base off. The CDR3 numbers 14 residues from cysteine through phenylalanine. Only the CDR3 DNA stays, 42 bases, in frame from base 1. CDR1 and CDR2 are drawn from the germline V gene: SGHTA, FQGNSA. CD8 naive samples were CD45RO-negative cells positively selected for CCR7, giving a CD45RA+CCR7+ population that excluded TemRA cells. Healthy HIV-negative adults with no recently reported acute infections or vaccinations were included as donors. Only Caucasian adults living in Nashville, Tennessee, USA were represented among the donors. Blood was collected by leukapheresis, and PBMCs were isolated by Ficoll-Histopaque density gradient centrifugation and then cryopreserved in liquid nitrogen vapor phase. Analytical flow cytometry was used to check the purity and quantity of every magnetically sorted T cell population. From each sorted fraction, genomic DNA was isolated and quantified by UV absorbance on a Nanodrop 2000c.

TCR CDR3 regions were amplified from genomic DNA by multiplex PCR using the deep immunoSEQ assay. Genomic DNA extracted from each cell subset was distributed evenly over all wells of several immunoSEQ 96-well plates, and each plate served as one replicate. For sorted subsets, approximately 210 ng genomic DNA, equal to approximately 30,000 T cell genomes, was loaded into each replicate PCR. The purified libraries were quantified using a Qubit 3.0 fluorometer, sized with a Bioanalyzer 2100, and then quantified again using the KAPA Library Quantification kit. Each immunoSEQ 96-well plate was sequenced on its own single-read 150-cycle Illumina NextSeq 550 flow cell. The authors' pipeline ran thus. The immunoSEQ output contained only junctional sequences without quality scores, so filtering could not match that applied to full-length reads. To assign V/J genes and CDR3, sequences were annotated against IMGT germline references using PyIR, a Python wrapper for IgBLAST v1.9. Reads were removed for weak V/J assignments (E-value above 1e-6), missing CDR3, stop codons, out-of-frame junctions, or ambiguous translated residues. V3J clonotypes were defined as sequences sharing the same inferred V gene, J gene, and CDR3 amino acid sequence. The percentage overlap between two repertoires was calculated by dividing the number of shared unique clonotypes by the size of the smaller repertoire. RTK rarefaction, the Chao1 estimator, and Recon v2.1 estimates of unobserved clonotypes were used to assess repertoire richness. For all TCRbeta clonotypes obtained by the gDNA method from four donors, generation probabilities were computed with OLGA. The source is immuneACCESS, and TCRdb retained only in-frame sequences with V and J called. Part of the clones is not carried over; for the studies checked, unresolved V genes explain less than half of this, and the remainder is unexplained. The DNA gave D and trimming, while V, J and clone size come from that table. The sample has approximately 1.9 million clones on record, around 95% of them singletons. The ten largest account for around 1.7% of the sample.

This specimen belongs to a study of shared clonotypes between healthy human individuals (dated by TCRdb to about 2020). Describing the broader study: The cohort included three men and a couple of women between 18 and 49 years of age. For each donor, three plates each were used for CD4 naive and CD4 memory, two plates were used for CD8 naive, and one plate was used for CD8 memory. Blood TCR repertoires of about five healthy adults were deeply sequenced to estimate repertoire size and the extent of clonotype sharing between individuals. To increase sequencing depth and limit assay-specific biases, TCR repertoire library preparation and sequencing were carried out by different laboratories using diverse techniques. Each donor's leukapheresis produced roughly between about 0.9 and 9.5 billion PBMCs.

What the work shows at the level of the full study, not this receptor alone: Naive subsets generally had larger estimated clonotype richness than memory subsets did. Pairwise subsampling led to the expectation that sequencing depth would affect the degree of clonotype sharing among donors. Sampling was restricted to blood, and TCR repertoires in tissue are likely to differ from TCR repertoires in blood. Sharing across four donors was observed for around 5% of naive CD4, under 4% of naive CD8, about 2.3% of memory CD4, and around 0.4% of memory CD8 clonotypes. The genetic and exposure-history diversity represented was limited by the small number of donors. Even with the large sequencing depth, rarefaction of the sorted-subset datasets indicated that sequencing was incomplete. Compared with non-shared clonotypes, clonotypes shared by all four sorted-subset donors had higher generation probabilities.

The V gene is TRBV7-2 and the J gene is TRBJ2-5; TRBD1 is a possible D gene, resting on 5 matching bases. The DNA end is a closer match to TRBJ2-7, so the J assignment may be wrong. Sequencing used naive CD8+ T cells from PBMCs. Reading the label with the study, this specimen's cell subset or site is: CD45RA+CCR7+. The sequence was obtained from a man between 18 and 29 years old in good health. Some clones in this sample may be carry-over from other donors' samples. The DNA is TGTGCCAGCAGCTTAAGACAGACGATCTACGAGCAGTACTTC. This sequence encodes CASSLRQTIYEQYF.